These 12 T cell receptor beta chains came from one sample sequenced in a study of T cell changes during pregnancy in multiple sclerosis. Here immunoSEQ multiplex PCR was the method, and the copy in TCRdb shows in-frame clones only, minus some. The sample includes more than 50,000 clones, around 89% of them seen just once. Sample: peripheral blood, taken in the first trimester of pregnancy. Every receptor here comes from a female donor with multiple sclerosis, enrolled in a pregnancy study.

At least ten counts were recorded for this clone. The J gene is TRBJ1-2, the V gene TRBV7-2, with D possibly TRBD1 on 5 matching bases. Germline V gene data show CDR1 as SGHTA and CDR2 as FQGNSA. The CDR3 contains 12 residues. Trimming left V 6 bases short and J 6 bases short, with 11 bases between. The CDR3 loop is CASRLDIHGYTF. The CDR3, as DNA: TGTGCCAGCAGGTTGGACATCCATGGCTACACCTTC.

The chain recombines TRBV29-1 with TRBJ1-1; D possibly corresponds to TRBD1 (5 bases). The CDR3 spans 10 residues. V lost 5 bases and J lost 9, with 10 bases in between. The germline CDR1 and CDR2 sequences are SQVTM and ANQGSEA. CDR3 residues: CSVRSGKAFF. The DNA of the CDR3 is TGCAGCGTTAGGTCAGGGAAAGCTTTCTTT. The full variable domain, in which reference TRBV29-1 and TRBJ1-1 provide the parts outside the CDR3, is SAVISQKPSRDICQRGTSLTIQCQVDSQVTMMFWYRQQPGQSLTLIATANQGSEATYESGFVIDKFPISRPNLTFSTLTVSNMSPEDSSIYLCSVRSGKAFFGQGTRLTVV.

This clone has only a few counts. The chain has TRBV2 and TRBJ1-2; 7 bases match TRBD1. CDR1 is SNHLY and CDR2 is FYNNEI in the germline V gene. The CDR3 has 14 residues. V shed 3 bases, J shed 8 bases, and the junction held 9 bases outside the gene matches. CDR3 amino acids: CASSDRRGPPGYTF. CDR3 DNA sequence: TGTGCCAGCAGTGACAGGAGGGGGCCACCGGGCTACACCTTC.

This clone was seen only once. The genes are TRBV27 and TRBJ2-2; D may be TRBD1 (6 bases). The CDR3 extends over 15 amino acids. Trimming removed 5 bases from V and 4 bases from J, with 14 bases in between. Per germline, CDR1 MNHEY and CDR2 SMNVEV (reference sequence). As DNA, the CDR3 is TGTGCCAGCAGTGGGACAACCCGGCGCACCGGGGAGCTGTTTTTT. As protein: CASSGTTRRTGELFF.

In its sample, this clone was seen a few times. The chain joins TRBV5-1 to TRBJ2-2; TRBD2 might be the D (5 bases). This CDR3 has 15 amino acids. Germline CDR1 reads SGHRS; CDR2 reads YFSETQ. Trimming removed 3 bases from V and 4 bases from J, with 13 bases in between. As DNA, the CDR3 is TGCGCCAGCAGCTCGTCACACGGGGTCACCGGGGAGCTGTTTTTT. It specifies CASSSSHGVTGELFF. Full variable domain (remainder filled in from reference TRBV5-1 and TRBJ2-2): KAGVTQTPRYLIKTRGQQVTLSCSPISGHRSVSWYQQTPGQGLQFLFEYFSETQRNKGNFPGRFSGRQFSNSRSEMNVSTLELGDSALYLCASSSSHGVTGELFFGEGSRLTVL.

The chain has TRBV4-3 and TRBJ1-6; D unresolved. V gave up 0 bases and J gave up 9 bases, with 12 bases separating them. CDR3 length: 15 amino acids. Germline CDR1 reads LGHNA; CDR2 reads YSLEER. The CDR3 loop reads CASSQDEGNASPLHF. The CDR3 DNA follows: TGCGCCAGCAGCCAAGATGAGGGCAATGCTTCACCCCTCCACTTT.

The gene calls are TRBV7-8 and TRBJ1-1; unclear D gene. The CDR3 is 14 residues long. From germline, CDR1 is SGHVS and CDR2 FQNEAQ. Between the trimmed V and J ends, which lost 5 bases and 1 base, there was a span of 11 bases. DNA of the CDR3: TGTGCCAGCAGCCCAGCCAGGTCGAACACTGAAGCTTTCTTT. The encoded protein is CASSPARSNTEAFF.

The chain joins TRBV10-2 to TRBJ1-2, with D unresolved. V was pared by 1 base and J by 0 bases, with 6 bases between. Per germline, CDR1 WSHSY and CDR2 SAAADI. The CDR3 has 14 residues. This CDR3 is CASSEFSANYGYTF. The CDR3 region has the DNA TGCGCCAGCAGTGAGTTCAGTGCTAACTATGGCTACACCTTC.

The gene calls are TRBV7-6 and TRBJ2-4, with TRBD2 matching 7 bases. CDR3 length equals 16 residues. V was pared by 5 bases and J by 1 base, with 8 bases of the junction left unmatched. Germline assignment: CDR1 SGHVS and CDR2 FNYEAQ. CDR3 DNA sequence: TGTGCCAGCAGCAAAGAGAGCGGGGAGGCCAAAAACATTCAGTACTTC. Translation: CASSKESGEAKNIQYF. Full variable domain (missing parts from reference TRBV7-6 and TRBJ2-4): GAGVSQSPRYKVTKRGQDVALRCDPISGHVSLYWYRQALGQGPEFLTYFNYEAQQDKSGLPNDRFSAERPEGSISTLTIQRTEQRDSAMYRCASSKESGEAKNIQYFGAGTRLSVL.

This chain connects TRBV27 to TRBJ1-4; unclear D gene. V dropped 1 base and J dropped 5 bases, with 11 bases sitting between them. Germline V lookup: CDR1 MNHEY, CDR2 SMNVEV (reference sequence). The CDR3 length is 15 residues. CDR3 nucleotide sequence: TGTGCCAGCAGTTTATGGGCCAGCCAGAATGAAAAACTGTTTTTT. It specifies CASSLWASQNEKLFF.

This sequence joins TRBV18 and TRBJ1-5, with D hard to call. Germline assignment: CDR1 KGHSH and CDR2 LQKENI. The CDR3 extends over 15 amino acids. Trimming removed 0 bases from V and 9 bases from J, with 15 bases in between. The CDR3 sequence: CASSPPLPESGPQHF. CDR3 bases: TGTGCCAGCTCACCACCACTTCCGGAGAGTGGGCCCCAGCATTTT.

The CDR3 coding sequence is TGTGCCAGCAGCCCGACCACCGGGACACCATTATACGAGCAGTACTTC. Encoded protein: CASSPTTGTPLYEQYF. V is TRBV14 and J is TRBJ2-7; D possibly corresponds to TRBD1 (6 bases). The V and J ends lost 4 bases and 4 bases respectively, with 20 bases between them. The CDR3 consists of 16 residues. Per germline, CDR1 SGHDN and CDR2 FVKESK. Using reference TRBV14 and TRBJ2-7 for the parts outside the CDR3, the full variable domain is EAGVTQFPSHSVIEKGQTVTLRCDPISGHDNLYWYRRVMGKEIKFLLHFVKESKQDESGMPNNRFLAERTGGTYSTLKVQPAELEDSGVYFCASSPTTGTPLYEQYFGPGTRLTVT.